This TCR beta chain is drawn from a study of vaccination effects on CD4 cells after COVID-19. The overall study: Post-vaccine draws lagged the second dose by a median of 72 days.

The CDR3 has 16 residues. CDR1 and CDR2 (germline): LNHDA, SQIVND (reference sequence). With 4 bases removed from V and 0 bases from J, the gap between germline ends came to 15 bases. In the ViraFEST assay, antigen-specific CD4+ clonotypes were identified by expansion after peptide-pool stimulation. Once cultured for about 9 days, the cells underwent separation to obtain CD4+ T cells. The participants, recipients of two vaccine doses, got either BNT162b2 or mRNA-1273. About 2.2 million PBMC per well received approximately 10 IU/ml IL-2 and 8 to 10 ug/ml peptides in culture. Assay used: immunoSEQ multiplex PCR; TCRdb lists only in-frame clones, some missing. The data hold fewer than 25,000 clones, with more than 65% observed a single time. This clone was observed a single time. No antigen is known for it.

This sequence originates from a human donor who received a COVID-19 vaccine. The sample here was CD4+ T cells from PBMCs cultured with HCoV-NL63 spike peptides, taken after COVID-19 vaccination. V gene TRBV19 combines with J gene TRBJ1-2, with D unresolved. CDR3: CASSTSKLASNYGYTF. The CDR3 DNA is TGTGCCAGTAGTACCTCGAAGTTGGCATCTAACTATGGCTACACCTTC.